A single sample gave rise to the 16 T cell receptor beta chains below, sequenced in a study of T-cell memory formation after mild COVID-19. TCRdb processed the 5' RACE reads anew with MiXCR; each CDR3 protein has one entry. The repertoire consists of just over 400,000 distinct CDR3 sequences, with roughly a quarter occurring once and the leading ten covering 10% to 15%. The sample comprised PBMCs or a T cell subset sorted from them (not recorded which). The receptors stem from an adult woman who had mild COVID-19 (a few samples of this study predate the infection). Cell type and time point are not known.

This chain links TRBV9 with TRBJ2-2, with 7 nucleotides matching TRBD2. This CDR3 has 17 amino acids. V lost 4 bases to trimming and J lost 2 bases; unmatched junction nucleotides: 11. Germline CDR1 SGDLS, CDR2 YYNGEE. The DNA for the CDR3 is TGTGCCAGCAGCCCCAGATACCTAGCGGAAAACACCGGGGAGCTGTTTTTT. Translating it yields CASSPRYLAENTGELFF.

CDR3 sequence (DNA): TGTGCCAGCAGCGTAGAGGCTAGCGCGGATACGCAGTATTTT. Protein product: CASSVEASADTQYF. The V gene is TRBV9, the J gene TRBJ2-3; D is possibly TRBD2 (6 bases). Germline V gene lookup returns CDR1 SGDLS and CDR2 YYNGEE. The V and J ends lost 0 bases and 6 bases respectively, with 11 bases between them. The CDR3 loop spans 14 amino acids. The complete variable domain, with remaining parts taken from reference TRBV9 and TRBJ2-3, reads DSGVTQTPKHLITATGQRVTLRCSPRSGDLSVYWYQQSLDQGLQFLIQYYNGEERAKGNILERFSAQQFPDLHSELNLSSLELGDSALYFCASSVEASADTQYFGPGTRLTVL.

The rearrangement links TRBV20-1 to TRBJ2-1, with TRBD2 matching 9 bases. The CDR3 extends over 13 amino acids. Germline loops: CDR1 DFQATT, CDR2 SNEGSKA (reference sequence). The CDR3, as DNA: TGCAGCTTCCTTAGCGGGGGAGGGAATGAGCAGTTCTTC. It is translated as CSFLSGGGNEQFF.

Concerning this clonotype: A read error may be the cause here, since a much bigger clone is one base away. The CDR3 loop reads CASSHDNEQFF. The CDR3 DNA is TGTGCCAGCAGCCACGACAATGAGCAGTTCTTC. V gene TRBV7-2 combines with J gene TRBJ2-1; no firm D call. The CDR3 sequence is 11 residues long. V shed 5 bases and J shed 5 bases, with 4 bases lying between them. Germline CDR1 SGHTA, CDR2 FQGNSA.

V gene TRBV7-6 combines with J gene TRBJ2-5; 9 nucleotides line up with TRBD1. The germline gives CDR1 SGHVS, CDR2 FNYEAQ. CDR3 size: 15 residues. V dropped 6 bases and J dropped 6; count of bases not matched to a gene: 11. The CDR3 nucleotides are TGTGCCAGCAGGAAAACAGGGGGCGAGCAGAAGACCCAGTACTTC. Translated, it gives CASRKTGGEQKTQYF. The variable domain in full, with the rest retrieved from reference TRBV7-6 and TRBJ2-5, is GAGVSQSPRYKVTKRGQDVALRCDPISGHVSLYWYRQALGQGPEFLTYFNYEAQQDKSGLPNDRFSAERPEGSISTLTIQRTEQRDSAMYRCASRKTGGEQKTQYFGPGTRLLVL.

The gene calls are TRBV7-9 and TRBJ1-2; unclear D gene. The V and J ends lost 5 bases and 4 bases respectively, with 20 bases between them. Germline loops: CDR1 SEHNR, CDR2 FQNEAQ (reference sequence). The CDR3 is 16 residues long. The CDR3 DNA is TGTGCCAGCAGCCAAGAGACACGACATACGCTCTATGGCTACACCTTC. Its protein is CASSQETRHTLYGYTF. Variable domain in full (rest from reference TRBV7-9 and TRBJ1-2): DTGVSQNPRHKITKRGQNVTFRCDPISEHNRLYWYRQTLGQGPEFLTYFQNEAQLEKSRLLSDRFSAERPKGSFSTLEIQRTEQGDSAMYLCASSQETRHTLYGYTFGSGTRLTVV.

This CDR3 reads CAWSELLSGNTIYF. In nucleotides, the CDR3 is TGTGCCTGGAGTGAGCTTCTCTCTGGAAACACCATATATTTT. The chain couples TRBV30 to TRBJ1-3, with D unresolved. The CDR3 covers 14 residues. Deletions cut 1 base from V and 0 bases from J, with 7 bases between. The V gene's germline CDR1 is GTSNPN and CDR2 SVGIG (reference sequence). Supplemented by reference TRBV30 and TRBJ1-3, the full variable domain reads SQTIHQWPATLVQPVGSPLSLECTVEGTSNPNLYWYRQAAGRGLQLLFYSVGIGQISSEVPQNLSASRPQDRQFILSSKKLLLSDSGFYLCAWSELLSGNTIYFGEGSWLTVV.

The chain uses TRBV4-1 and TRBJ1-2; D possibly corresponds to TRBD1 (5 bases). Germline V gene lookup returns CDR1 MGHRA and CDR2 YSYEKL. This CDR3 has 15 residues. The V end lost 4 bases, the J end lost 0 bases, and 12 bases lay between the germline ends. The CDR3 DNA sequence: TGCGCCAGCAGCCCGGGGACGGTAGCTAACTATGGCTACACCTTC. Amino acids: CASSPGTVANYGYTF.

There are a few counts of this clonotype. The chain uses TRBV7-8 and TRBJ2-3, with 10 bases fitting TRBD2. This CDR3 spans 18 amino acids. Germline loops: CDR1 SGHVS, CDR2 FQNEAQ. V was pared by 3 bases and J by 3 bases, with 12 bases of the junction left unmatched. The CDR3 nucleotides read TGTGCCAGCAGCTTTAAACTAGCGGGAACCCTGAGGACAGATACGCAGTATTTT. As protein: CASSFKLAGTLRTDTQYF.

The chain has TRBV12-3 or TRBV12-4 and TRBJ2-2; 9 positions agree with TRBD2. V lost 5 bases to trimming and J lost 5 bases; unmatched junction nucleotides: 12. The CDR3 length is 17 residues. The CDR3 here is CASSPFAGGGSTGELFF. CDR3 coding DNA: TGTGCCAGCAGTCCCTTTGCGGGAGGGGGATCTACCGGGGAGCTGTTTTTT.

The CDR3: CASRPRTAPYQETQYF. The DNA of the CDR3 is TGTGCCAGCAGACCTCGGACGGCGCCATACCAAGAGACCCAGTACTTC. The rearrangement joins TRBV6-6 to TRBJ2-5; unclear D gene. Germline loops: CDR1 MNHNY, CDR2 SVGAGI (reference sequence). Deletions cut 6 bases from V and 0 bases from J, with 17 bases between. The CDR3 spans 16 residues.

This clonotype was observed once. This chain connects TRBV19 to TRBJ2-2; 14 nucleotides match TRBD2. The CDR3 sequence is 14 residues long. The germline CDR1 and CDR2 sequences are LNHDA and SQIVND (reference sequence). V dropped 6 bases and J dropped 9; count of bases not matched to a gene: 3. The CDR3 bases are TGTGCCAGTAGGACTAGCGGGAGGGCCAGGGAGCTGTTTTTT. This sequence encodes CASRTSGRARELFF.

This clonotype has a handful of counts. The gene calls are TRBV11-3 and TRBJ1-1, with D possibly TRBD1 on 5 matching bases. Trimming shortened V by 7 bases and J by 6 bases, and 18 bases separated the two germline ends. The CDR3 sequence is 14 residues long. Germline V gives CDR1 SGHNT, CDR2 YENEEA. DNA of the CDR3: TGTGCCAGCACCGGCGGGGGGGGGAGGTCTGAAGCTTTCTTT. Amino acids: CASTGGGGRSEAFF. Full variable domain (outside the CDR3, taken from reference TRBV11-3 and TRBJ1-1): EAGVVQSPRYKIIEKKQPVAFWCNPISGHNTLYWYLQNLGQGPELLIRYENEEAVDDSQLPKDRFSAERLKGVDSTLKIQPAELGDSAVYLCASTGGGGRSEAFFGQGTRLTVV.

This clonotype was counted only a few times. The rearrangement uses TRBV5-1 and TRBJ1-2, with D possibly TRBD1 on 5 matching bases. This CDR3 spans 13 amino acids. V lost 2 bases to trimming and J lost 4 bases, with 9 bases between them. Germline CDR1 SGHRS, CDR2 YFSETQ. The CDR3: CASSFTGVYGYTF. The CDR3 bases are TGCGCCAGCAGCTTCACAGGCGTCTATGGCTACACCTTC.

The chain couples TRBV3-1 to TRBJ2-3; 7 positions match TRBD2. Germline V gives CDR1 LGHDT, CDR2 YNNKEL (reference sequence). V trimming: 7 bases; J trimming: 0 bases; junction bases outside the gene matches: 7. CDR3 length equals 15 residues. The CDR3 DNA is TGTGCCAGCAAAAAAGCGGGGCTAAGCACAGATACGCAGTATTTT. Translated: CASKKAGLSTDTQYF.

The CDR3 protein is CASSPLDRVNTEAFF. In DNA, the CDR3 is TGTGCCAGCTCACCCCTCGACAGGGTGAACACTGAAGCTTTCTTT. The chain couples TRBV18 to TRBJ1-1, with 7 bases fitting TRBD1. Germline V CDR1 and CDR2: KGHSH, LQKENI. The CDR3 is 15 residues long. With 3 bases clipped from V and 0 bases from J, the junction kept 4 bases outside the gene matches.